The source of this T cell receptor (beta chain) is a study of blood T cell repertoires in COVID-19. Study-wide background: The origin of the acute and convalescent COVID-19 samples was the United States, Italy and Spain. Sources were T cells, B-cell-depleted T cells, or PBMCs; the material itself was cDNA or gDNA.

The authors' processing: Amplified reference gene primers provided the basis for estimating nucleated cell counts. Profiled with immunoSEQ multiplex PCR; TCRdb holds only in-frame clones, not every one. The V and J calls and the clone size are those of that table, but D and trimming were determined from the DNA. The sample contains 110,000 or so clones, about 85% of which appear only once. CDR1 and CDR2 from the germline V gene are SGHTA and FQGTGA. The CDR3 extends over 16 amino acids. V lost 5 bases to trimming and J lost 4 bases, with 18 bases between them. This TCR came from a man over 45 with acute or convalescent COVID-19. The genes are TRBV7-3 and TRBJ1-5; tentatively, D is TRBD1 (6 bases). The sequenced sample was peripheral blood. CDR3: CASSPPPGARNQPQHF. CDR3 sequence (DNA): TGTGCCAGCAGCCCCCCCCCAGGGGCAAGAAATCAGCCCCAGCATTTT.